This T cell receptor (beta chain) emerged from a study of T cells after yellow fever vaccination. Study summary: Investigators used CD3, CD45RA, CCR7 and CD95 to sort the EM, EMRA, CM and Tscm memory subsets.

After removal of 2 bases from V and 6 bases from J, the junction contained 4 bases not matched to a gene. The CDR3 is 14 amino acids. TCRdb reprocessed the 5' RACE reads with MiXCR, giving one entry per CDR3 protein. This repertoire shows 45,000 to 75,000 distinct CDR3 sequences, about 5% found once; its top ten account for roughly a third. This clonotype was found a few times. V usage is TRBV23-1 and J usage is TRBJ2-3; 8 nucleotides match TRBD2. TRBV23-1 carries the ORF label, with uncertain function. Here the sequenced sample was PBMCs, either bulk or a sorted T-cell subset (CD4+, CD8+, memory, or dextramer-sorted; not recorded which), taken on the day of the yellow fever booster vaccination. The TCR was taken from a man aged 18 to 30 who received the YFV17D yellow fever vaccine. Here the CDR3 reads CASSQPSGSDTQYF. The CDR3 DNA reads TGCGCCAGCAGTCAACCTAGCGGGTCGGATACGCAGTATTTT.